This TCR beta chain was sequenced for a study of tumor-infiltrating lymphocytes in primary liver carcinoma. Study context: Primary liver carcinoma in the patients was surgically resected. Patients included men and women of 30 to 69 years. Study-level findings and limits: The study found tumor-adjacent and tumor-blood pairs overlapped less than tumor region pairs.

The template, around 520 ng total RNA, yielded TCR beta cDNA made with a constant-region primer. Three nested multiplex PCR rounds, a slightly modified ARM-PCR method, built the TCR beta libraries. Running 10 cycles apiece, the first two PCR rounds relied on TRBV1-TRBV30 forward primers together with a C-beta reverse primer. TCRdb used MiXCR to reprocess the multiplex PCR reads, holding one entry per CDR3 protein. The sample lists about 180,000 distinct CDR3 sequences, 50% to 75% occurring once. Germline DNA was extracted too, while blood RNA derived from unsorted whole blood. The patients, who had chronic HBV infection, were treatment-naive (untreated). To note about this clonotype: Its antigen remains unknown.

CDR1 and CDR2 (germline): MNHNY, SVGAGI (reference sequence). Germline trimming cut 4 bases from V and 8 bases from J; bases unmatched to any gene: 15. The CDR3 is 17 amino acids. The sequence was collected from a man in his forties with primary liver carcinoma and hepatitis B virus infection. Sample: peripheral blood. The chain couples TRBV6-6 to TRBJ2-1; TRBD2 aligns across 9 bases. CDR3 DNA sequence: TGTGCCAGCAGTTCCCAGGGTTTTACTAGCGGGTTCTATGAGCAGTTCTTC. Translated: CASSSQGFTSGFYEQFF.